Below, 22 T cell receptor beta chains from the same sample are listed, as sequenced in a study of cytomegalovirus exposure and HLA in healthy donors. It was with 60 Vbeta and 13 Jbeta primers that the PCR ran. Data came from immunoSEQ multiplex PCR; TCRdb stores just in-frame clones and leaves some out. The repertoire holds 110,000 to 150,000 clones, under 90% seen once, with roughly 4.7% in the top ten. Sequenced sample: PBMCs. The receptors here all came from a man aged 40-50 years in good health and CMV-seronegative.

The chain links TRBV28 to TRBJ2-2; D is undetermined. Trimming took 5 bases from V and 4 from J, leaving 20 bases between them. The CDR3 length is 17 residues. Germline CDR1 reads MDHEN; CDR2 reads SYDVKM. The CDR3 DNA reads as TGTGCCAGCAGTCCTCCCCGACACCTCTATAGCACCGGGGAGCTGTTTTTT. Its translation: CASSPPRHLYSTGELFF.

This chain joins TRBV5-4 and TRBJ1-2; no firm D call. V was trimmed by 0 bases and J by 8 bases, leaving 17 bases between them. Germline assignment: CDR1 SGHNT and CDR2 YYREEE (reference sequence). The CDR3 consists of 15 residues. The CDR3, as DNA: TGTGCCAGCAGCTTGGGCGCAGAGGGTCTACGAGGCTACACCTTC. Translation: CASSLGAEGLRGYTF.

The sample holds one count of this clone. The chain has TRBV27 and TRBJ2-3, with 8 nucleotides matching TRBD2. Germline CDR1 and CDR2: MNHEY and SMNVEV (reference sequence). J was trimmed by 1 base and V by 8 bases; bases with no gene match: 5. This CDR3 has 14 amino acids. CDR3 nucleotides: TGTGCCAGCCTGTCAGCGGGGGGCACAGATACGCAGTATTTT. It translates to CASLSAGGTDTQYF.

V gene TRBV27 combines with J gene TRBJ2-7; D perhaps matches TRBD1 (6 bases). Germline V gene data show CDR1 as MNHEY and CDR2 as SMNVEV (reference sequence). V lost 8 bases to trimming and J lost 2 bases, with 22 bases between them. CDR3 length equals 16 residues. The CDR3 loop reads CASCSAARTVTYEQYF. Here the CDR3 DNA reads TGTGCCAGCTGCAGTGCCGCGCGGACAGTCACCTACGAGCAGTACTTC.

The rearrangement joins TRBV9 to TRBJ1-2; possibly TRBD1 for D (6 bases). CDR1 SGDLS and CDR2 YYNGEE come from the germline V gene. The V end was cut by 4 bases, the J end by 8 bases, with 12 bases between. The CDR3 loop spans 12 amino acids. Here the CDR3 reads CASSPEGVGYTF. Here the CDR3 DNA reads TGTGCCAGCAGCCCCGAGGGGGTCGGCTACACCTTC.

The rearrangement links TRBV5-1 to TRBJ1-2, with 7 positions matching TRBD1. V lost 0 bases and J lost 8; bases outside the gene matches: 13. Germline CDR1 SGHRS, CDR2 YFSETQ. The CDR3 spans 16 residues. CDR3 amino acids: CASSLAAGTQDRGYTF. CDR3 nucleotide sequence: TGCGCCAGCAGCTTGGCAGCCGGGACGCAGGACAGGGGCTACACCTTC.

This clone was seen more than once but under ten times. CDR3 nucleotide sequence: TGCGCCAGCGGGGCCAGACAGGGGGCGATCTACACTGAAGCTTTCTTT. It is translated as CASGARQGAIYTEAFF. V gene TRBV10-2 combines with J gene TRBJ1-1; 10 nucleotides match TRBD1. The germline CDR1 and CDR2 sequences are WSHSY and SAAADI. The CDR3 totals 16 residues. V shed 8 bases, J shed 3 bases, and the junction held 12 bases outside the gene matches.

The chain joins TRBV6-6 to TRBJ1-1, with TRBD1 matching 10 bases. Germline V lookup: CDR1 MNHNY, CDR2 SVGAGI (reference sequence). V dropped 7 bases and J dropped 7; count of bases not matched to a gene: 15. CDR3 length equals 16 residues. CDR3 residues: CASNNGPGQGQSEAFF. DNA for the CDR3: TGTGCCAGCAATAATGGCCCGGGACAGGGGCAAAGTGAAGCTTTCTTT.

The rearrangement joins TRBV6-6 to TRBJ2-7; a possible D gene is TRBD1 (6 bases). CDR3 length equals 11 residues. Germline lookup yields CDR1 MNHNY and CDR2 SVGAGI (reference sequence). V lost 7 bases and J lost 5, with 9 bases in between. CDR3 nucleotide sequence: TGTGCCAGCAACAACAGGGACGAGCAGTACTTC. This encodes CASNNRDEQYF.

V usage is TRBV29-1 and J usage is TRBJ2-7; TRBD1 matches 12 bases. The V gene end was trimmed by 6 bases and the J gene end by 6 bases; junction bases not matched to a gene: 6. The CDR3 contains 13 residues. Germline V lookup: CDR1 SQVTM, CDR2 ANQGSEA. CDR3 loop: CSVGGQGAREQYF. Written as DNA, the CDR3 is TGCAGCGTCGGGGGACAGGGGGCGCGCGAGCAGTACTTC.

V and J are TRBV10-2 and TRBJ2-7, with 8 bases aligning to TRBD1. V was pared by 7 bases and J by 1 base, with 15 bases of the junction left unmatched. Germline V lookup: CDR1 WSHSY, CDR2 SAAADI. CDR3 length: 17 residues. The CDR3 loop is CASTWQWGQDYSYEQYF. The CDR3 DNA is TGCGCCAGCACCTGGCAGTGGGGACAGGACTATTCCTACGAGCAGTACTTC.

The V and J genes are TRBV20-1 and TRBJ1-1; D remains unclear. Trimming stripped 0 bases from V and 10 bases from J, with 9 bases between. The germline V gene encodes CDR1 DFQATT and CDR2 SNEGSKA (reference sequence). The CDR3 is 11 amino acids. CDR3 bases: TGCAGTGCTAGAGATGTGGGGAGAGCTTTCTTT. Translation gives CSARDVGRAFF.

The chain is built from TRBV5-8 and TRBJ2-1; TRBD2 matches 16 bases. Germline V gene sequence: CDR1 SGHTS, CDR2 YDEGEE. With V trimmed by 4 bases and J by 8 bases, 3 bases remained unmatched. The CDR3 consists of 15 residues. The CDR3 loop reads CASSLGLAGGDEQFF. CDR3 DNA sequence: TGTGCCAGCAGCCTGGGACTAGCGGGAGGGGATGAGCAGTTCTTC.

V is TRBV28 and J is TRBJ1-4; 9 nucleotides line up with TRBD1. With V trimmed by 7 bases and J by 8 bases, 14 bases remained unmatched. Germline V CDR1 and CDR2: MDHEN, SYDVKM. The CDR3 runs 16 residues. This chain's CDR3 is CASIPGGQGLNEKLFF. The CDR3 DNA reads TGTGCCAGCATTCCCGGCGGACAGGGGTTAAACGAAAAACTGTTTTTT.

The rearrangement uses TRBV13 and TRBJ2-3; D is uncertain. CDR3 length equals 13 residues. With 3 bases removed from V and 3 bases from J, the gap between germline ends came to 7 bases. Germline CDR1 reads PRHDT; CDR2 reads FYEKMQ (reference sequence). CDR3 amino acids: CASSLGWTDTQYF. CDR3 DNA sequence: TGTGCCAGCAGCTTGGGCTGGACAGATACGCAGTATTTT.

The chain couples TRBV19 to TRBJ1-2; D ambiguous. V was cut by 7 bases and J by 4 bases, with 19 bases left in between. The germline V gene has CDR1 LNHDA and CDR2 SQIVND (reference sequence). CDR3 length: 15 amino acids. This CDR3 reads CASTTLPRAFYGYTF. The CDR3 DNA sequence: TGTGCCAGTACCACCCTCCCGCGAGCATTCTATGGCTACACCTTC.

CDR3 in DNA: TGTGCCAGCACCAAAGAGGGCTCTAGCAATCAGCCCCAGCATTTT. Translating gives CASTKEGSSNQPQHF. The V call is TRBV28, the J call TRBJ1-5; no clear D gene. Trimming removed 7 bases from V and 0 bases from J, with 13 bases in between. Germline V gene lookup returns CDR1 MDHEN and CDR2 SYDVKM. There are 15 residues in the CDR3.

This clone has more than one count but fewer than ten. The V and J genes are TRBV4-3 and TRBJ2-7, with 10 bases matching TRBD2. The CDR3 has 17 amino acids. CDR1 is LGHNA, CDR2 YSLEER, per germline. V was pared by 0 bases and J by 5 bases, with 10 bases of the junction left unmatched. The DNA of the CDR3 is TGCGCCAGCAGCCAAGATCTTTACAGCGGGGGGGCCCACGAGCAGTACTTC. This gives the protein CASSQDLYSGGAHEQYF.

The rearrangement uses TRBV5-4 and TRBJ2-2; TRBD2 aligns across 13 bases. Looked up from germline, CDR1 is SGHNT and CDR2 is YYREEE (reference sequence). The junction had 5 bases not matched to a gene; V was cut back by 4 bases and J by 2 bases. This CDR3 has 17 residues. The CDR3 region has the DNA TGTGCCAGCAGCATCGGGACTAGCGGGGTTAACACCGGGGAGCTGTTTTTT. It is translated as CASSIGTSGVNTGELFF.

As regards this clone: One end of the junction fails to match germline, which may point to a read error. The rearrangement joins TRBV6-1 to TRBJ2-2, with no clear D. The V gene's germline CDR1 is MNHNS and CDR2 SASEGT. This CDR3 is built from 12 residues. This CDR3 is CASREDLFKVFF. The CDR3 DNA follows: TGTGCCAGCAGGGAAGACTTGTTCAAAGTGTTTTTT.

The chain couples TRBV30 to TRBJ2-7; a weak D match, TRBD1 (7 bases). The CDR3 length is 11 residues. The V and J ends lost 2 bases and 12 bases respectively, with 14 bases between them. Germline CDR1 is GTSNPN and CDR2 is SVGIG (reference sequence). CDR3 sequence: CAWSWQGGLYF. CDR3 DNA: TGTGCCTGGAGTTGGCAGGGGGGTCTGTACTTC.

The DNA of the CDR3 is TGTGCCAGCAGCTTAAGTCCGGGGTTAGATACGCAGTATTTT. This encodes CASSLSPGLDTQYF. The chain couples TRBV7-2 to TRBJ2-3, with TRBD2 as a possible D gene (5 bases). The ends were cut back, 2 bases at V and 5 bases at J, with 11 bases in the middle. Germline CDR1 reads SGHTA; CDR2 reads FQGNSA. The CDR3 runs 14 residues.